This T cell receptor beta chain appears in the sequencing data of a study of T cells in Graves' hyperthyroidism and ophthalmopathy. Amplified regions were TCR beta CDR3 sequences from RNA transcripts. An initial round of RT-PCR targeting the TCR CDR3 relied on the HTBI primer set. TCRdb itself ran the multiplex PCR reads through MiXCR, one entry per CDR3 protein. Here the sample spans around 380,000 distinct CDR3 sequences, 13% being singletons. This clonotype was counted only a few times. The junction departs from the called germline gene at one end, perhaps through a read error. The CDR3 covers 14 residues.

This receptor was taken from a man aged 25-45 years with Graves' hyperthyroidism that later progressed to Graves' ophthalmopathy. Sequencing was done on a sample of blood. The V gene is TRBV12-3 or TRBV12-4, the J gene TRBJ1-1; no clear D. In nucleotides, the CDR3 is TGTGCCAGCAGTCGGGCTGCTGGAAGGACTGAAACTTTCTTT. It encodes CASSRAAGRTETFF.